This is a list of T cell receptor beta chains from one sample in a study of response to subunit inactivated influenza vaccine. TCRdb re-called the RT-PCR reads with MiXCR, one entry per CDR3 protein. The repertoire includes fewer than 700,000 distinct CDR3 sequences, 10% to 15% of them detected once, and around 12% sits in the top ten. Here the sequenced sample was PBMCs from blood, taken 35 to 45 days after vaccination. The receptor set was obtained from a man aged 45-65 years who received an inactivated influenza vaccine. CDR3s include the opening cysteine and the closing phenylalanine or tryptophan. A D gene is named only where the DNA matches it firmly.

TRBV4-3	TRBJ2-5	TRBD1	CASSQEGRQGKETQYF
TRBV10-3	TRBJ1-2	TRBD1	CAISADRGWNYGYTF
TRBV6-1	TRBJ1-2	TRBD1	CASSGDRASSGYTF
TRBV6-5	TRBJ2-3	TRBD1	CASSYSMQGQGNTDTQYF
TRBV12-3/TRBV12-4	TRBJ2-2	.	CASSFVPGVGSNAGELFF
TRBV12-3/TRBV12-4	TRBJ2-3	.	CASSFRGTDTQYF
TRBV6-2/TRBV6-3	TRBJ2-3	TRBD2	CASSSQTSGGISSTDTQYF
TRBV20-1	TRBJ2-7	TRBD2	CSASWRLAVSYEQYF
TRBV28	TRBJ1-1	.	CATIMNTEAFF
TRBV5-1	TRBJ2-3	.	CASRVAGSTDTQYF
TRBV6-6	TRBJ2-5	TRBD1	CASRTGGETQYF
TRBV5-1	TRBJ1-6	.	CASSPSGRGSPLHF
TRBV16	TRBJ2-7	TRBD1	CASSPSRQGVVEQYF
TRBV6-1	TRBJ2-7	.	CASSPTGGSYEQYF
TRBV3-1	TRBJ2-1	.	CASSQDPTKQFF
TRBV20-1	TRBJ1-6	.	CSAKRQNSPLHF